These 22 T cell receptor beta chains came from one sample sequenced in a study of cytomegalovirus exposure and HLA in healthy donors. The study ran its PCR with 60 Vbeta and 13 Jbeta primers. Using immunoSEQ multiplex PCR, the repertoire was profiled, and TCRdb retains in-frame clones only, with some absent. Here the sample spans 150,000 or so clones, around 77% being singletons. Source material: PBMCs. The receptors derive from a male donor in good health and CMV-seropositive.

The chain joins TRBV6-5 to TRBJ2-5, with D tentatively TRBD1 (5 bases). V was cut by 5 bases and J by 4 bases, with 14 bases left in between. Germline V lookup: CDR1 MNHEY, CDR2 SVGAGI. The CDR3 loop spans 14 amino acids. The CDR3: CASSPPGNLETQYF. CDR3 sequence (DNA): TGTGCCAGCAGTCCACCAGGGAACTTAGAGACCCAGTACTTC.

The rearrangement uses TRBV14 and TRBJ1-2; possible D gene TRBD1, 5 bases. CDR1 is SGHDN and CDR2 is FVKESK in the germline V gene. There are 12 residues in the CDR3. The V end was cut by 3 bases, the J end by 4 bases, with 6 bases between. CDR3 sequence: CASSQTVYGYTF. The CDR3 DNA reads as TGTGCCAGCAGCCAGACAGTCTATGGCTACACCTTC.

The rearrangement links TRBV6-1 to TRBJ1-5, with TRBD1 as a possible D gene (6 bases). CDR3 length: 13 residues. Germline V lookup: CDR1 MNHNS, CDR2 SASEGT. V lost 6 bases to trimming and J lost 1 base, with 7 bases between them. CDR3 protein: CASSDRSNQPQHF. The CDR3 DNA reads as TGTGCCAGCAGCGACAGGAGCAATCAGCCCCAGCATTTT.

This clone was seen a single time. J is TRBJ1-6 and V is TRBV5-1, with 10 bases lining up with TRBD1. This CDR3 has 15 amino acids. V trimming: 4 bases; J trimming: 8 bases; junction bases outside the gene matches: 6. Germline V gene data show CDR1 as SGHRS and CDR2 as YFSETQ. CDR3 bases: TGCGCCAGCAGCGCGCTGACAGGGGGCGATTCACCCCTCCACTTT. Translated, it gives CASSALTGGDSPLHF.

The rearrangement uses TRBV6-1 and TRBJ1-1; no definite D call. V gave up 2 bases and J gave up 5 bases, with 9 bases separating them. CDR1 is MNHNS and CDR2 is SASEGT in the germline V gene. This CDR3 region has 13 residues. In DNA form, the CDR3 reads TGTGCCAGCAGTGAATTTCCGGGTACTGAAGCTTTCTTT. Encoded protein: CASSEFPGTEAFF.

CDR3 coding DNA: TGTGCCAGCAGTTTCGGGTCGGGGGGCGTCACCGGGGAGCTGTTTTTT. Protein: CASSFGSGGVTGELFF. The chain joins TRBV27 to TRBJ2-2, with a possible D match to TRBD2 (7 bases). The V gene lost 3 bases and the J gene lost 4 bases, with 15 bases spanning the gap. Germline V gene lookup returns CDR1 MNHEY and CDR2 SMNVEV (reference sequence). This CDR3 comprises 16 residues.

In its sample, this clone was seen a few times. This chain's CDR3 is CASSFASGNEQFF. In DNA, the CDR3 is TGTGCCAGCAGCTTCGCTAGCGGGAATGAGCAGTTCTTC. The gene calls are TRBV5-4 and TRBJ2-1; TRBD2 agrees at 8 bases. The CDR3 has 13 residues. J gave up 7 bases and V 2 bases, and 2 bases lay outside the gene matches. Germline loops: CDR1 SGHNT, CDR2 YYREEE (reference sequence).

The sample holds a few counts of this clone. The J gene is TRBJ2-2, the V gene TRBV2; unclear D gene. This CDR3 has 14 residues. Germline V CDR1 and CDR2: SNHLY, FYNNEI. The germline V and J ends were trimmed by 6 bases and 1 base, with 9 bases remaining between them. The CDR3 loop reads CASSLAGNTGELFF. CDR3 in DNA: TGTGCCAGCAGCCTCGCCGGGAACACCGGGGAGCTGTTTTTT. The variable domain in full, with the rest retrieved from reference TRBV2 and TRBJ2-2, is EPEVTQTPSHQVTQMGQEVILRCVPISNHLYFYWYRQILGQKVEFLVSFYNNEISEKSEIFDDQFSVERPDGSNFTLKIRSTKLEDSAMYFCASSLAGNTGELFFGEGSRLTVL.

The chain couples TRBV5-6 to TRBJ1-4, with 8 bases fitting TRBD1. CDR3 length: 15 residues. Germline V gene sequence: CDR1 SGHDT, CDR2 YYEEEE. With V trimmed by 6 bases and J by 6 bases, 10 bases remained unmatched. The DNA for the CDR3 is TGTGCCAGCAAACGATGGGCGGGACAGGATGAAAAACTGTTTTTT. It codes for CASKRWAGQDEKLFF. Full variable domain (missing parts from reference TRBV5-6 and TRBJ1-4): DAGVTQSPTHLIKTRGQQVTLRCSPKSGHDTVSWYQQALGQGPQFIFQYYEEEERQRGNFPDRFSGHQFPNYSSELNVNALLLGDSALYLCASKRWAGQDEKLFFGSGTQLSVL.

The chain recombines TRBV18 with TRBJ1-2; D is uncertain. The ends were cut back, 1 base at V and 6 bases at J, with 12 bases in the middle. CDR1 and CDR2 from the germline V gene are KGHSH and LQKENI. The CDR3 is made up of 14 amino acids. The CDR3 sequence is CASSPQSEINGYTF. CDR3 DNA sequence: TGTGCCAGCTCACCACAATCGGAGATTAATGGCTACACCTTC.

This clone was observed once. This chain joins TRBV5-1 and TRBJ2-1; weak D call: TRBD2 (6 bases). This CDR3 has 15 amino acids. V was pared by 5 bases and J by 0 bases, with 12 bases between. Per germline, CDR1 SGHRS and CDR2 YFSETQ. The CDR3, as DNA: TGCGCCAGCAGACGGGGCGGGGACTCCTACAATGAGCAGTTCTTC. Protein sequence: CASRRGGDSYNEQFF.

J is TRBJ2-5 and V is TRBV14; D gene ambiguous. CDR3 length: 13 amino acids. The V gene's germline CDR1 is SGHDN and CDR2 FVKESK. Trimming cost V 1 base and J 5 bases, with 8 bases left between them. In DNA form, the CDR3 reads TGTGCCAGCAGCCAAGGCCTCCGGGAGACCCAGTACTTC. Translated: CASSQGLRETQYF.

V usage is TRBV6-1 and J usage is TRBJ2-3; 8 positions match TRBD2. In germline, CDR1 is MNHNS, CDR2 SASEGT. The CDR3 totals 15 residues. The ends lost 5 bases at V and 3 bases at J; junction bases unmatched: 7. CDR3 protein: CASSSAGVGTDTQYF. Written as DNA, the CDR3 is TGTGCCAGCAGTTCAGCGGGAGTCGGGACAGATACGCAGTATTTT.

Concerning this clone: The junction departs from the called germline gene at one end, perhaps through a read error. The DNA for the CDR3 is TGTGCCAGTAGTTACGACAGGGTGAAGACTGAAGCTTTCTTT. It translates to CASSYDRVKTEAFF. This sequence joins TRBV19 and TRBJ1-1; TRBD1 matches at 7 bases. This CDR3 has 14 amino acids. Germline lookup yields CDR1 LNHDA and CDR2 SQIVND (reference sequence).

The chain is built from TRBV6-4 and TRBJ1-2, with 9 nucleotides matching TRBD1. V lost 3 bases to trimming and J lost 7 bases; unmatched junction nucleotides: 6. CDR3 length equals 14 residues. Germline lookup yields CDR1 MRHNA and CDR2 SNTAGT. The DNA for the CDR3 is TGTGCCAGCAGTGAACAGGGGGCACGTGGTGGCTACACCTTC. Protein product: CASSEQGARGGYTF.

The V and J genes are TRBV5-1 and TRBJ2-1, with 8 bases lining up with TRBD2. CDR3 length: 17 residues. Germline CDR1 reads SGHRS; CDR2 reads YFSETQ. The junction had 10 bases not matched to a gene; V was cut back by 1 base and J by 4 bases. CDR3 bases: TGCGCCAGCAGCTTGTTGTCTAGCGGGCTTTCTTACAATGAGCAGTTCTTC. Its translation is CASSLLSSGLSYNEQFF.

Concerning this clone itself: A read error may produce the germline difference seen at one junction end. This chain connects TRBV19 to TRBJ2-2; 8 bases fit TRBD2. The CDR3 sequence is 16 residues long. Germline CDR1 reads LNHDA; CDR2 reads SQIVND (reference sequence). The CDR3 DNA reads TGTGCCAGTAGCATAGCGGGAAGAATCGAGGGCGGGGAGCTGTTTTTT. It codes for CASSIAGRIEGGELFF.

This clone was found a few times. The chain couples TRBV6-1 to TRBJ2-7; 9 bases match TRBD2. Germline loops: CDR1 MNHNS, CDR2 SASEGT. The CDR3 runs 15 residues. Trimming removed 1 base from V and 3 bases from J; junction bases left unmatched: 4. CDR3 residues: CASSEGLAGLYEQYF. Here the CDR3 DNA reads TGTGCCAGCAGTGAAGGGCTAGCGGGGCTCTACGAGCAGTACTTC.

V usage is TRBV2 and J usage is TRBJ1-4, with D hard to call. CDR3 size: 14 residues. V was shortened by 3 bases and J by 8 bases, with 13 bases between the two germline ends. The germline V gene encodes CDR1 SNHLY and CDR2 FYNNEI. The CDR3 coding sequence is TGTGCCAGCAGTGACCGGAACTCTAGGGAAAAACTGTTTTTT. It specifies CASSDRNSREKLFF.

The chain combines TRBV18 with TRBJ1-4; TRBD1 agrees at 9 bases. This CDR3 comprises 14 residues. The trim removed 6 bases at V and 7 bases at J, leaving 6 bases unmatched. Germline assignment: CDR1 KGHSH and CDR2 LQKENI. The chain's CDR3 is CASSLQGAAEKLFF. As DNA, the CDR3 is TGTGCCAGCTCCCTACAGGGGGCGGCTGAAAAACTGTTTTTT.

This chain uses TRBV18 with TRBJ2-3; D is perhaps TRBD2 (5 bases). This CDR3 is built from 16 residues. Germline CDR1 is KGHSH and CDR2 is LQKENI. Trimming removed 5 bases at V and 0 bases at J, with 15 bases between. The CDR3: CASSTRSGSSTDTQYF. DNA of the CDR3: TGTGCCAGCTCAACCCGAAGCGGATCTAGCACAGATACGCAGTATTTT.

The rearrangement joins TRBV12-5 to TRBJ2-1, with D tentatively TRBD2 (5 bases). V dropped 7 bases and J dropped 1 base, with 8 bases sitting between them. Germline V gives CDR1 LGHNT, CDR2 FRNRAP. The CDR3 has 13 amino acids. The CDR3 here is CASVGLSYNEQFF. The CDR3 DNA follows: TGTGCTAGTGTCGGACTGTCCTACAATGAGCAGTTCTTC.